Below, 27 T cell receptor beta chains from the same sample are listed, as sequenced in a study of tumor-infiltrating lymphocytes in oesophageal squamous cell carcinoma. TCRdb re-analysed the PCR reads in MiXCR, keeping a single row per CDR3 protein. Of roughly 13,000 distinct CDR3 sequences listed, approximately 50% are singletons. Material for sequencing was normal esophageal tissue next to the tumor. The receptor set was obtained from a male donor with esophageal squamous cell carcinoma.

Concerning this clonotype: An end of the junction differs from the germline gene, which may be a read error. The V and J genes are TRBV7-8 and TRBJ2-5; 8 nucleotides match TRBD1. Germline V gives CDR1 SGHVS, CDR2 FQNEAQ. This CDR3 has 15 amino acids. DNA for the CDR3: TGTGCCAGCAGCTTAGATAGGACAGGGAATTCACCCCTCCACTTC. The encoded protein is CASSLDRTGNSPLHF.

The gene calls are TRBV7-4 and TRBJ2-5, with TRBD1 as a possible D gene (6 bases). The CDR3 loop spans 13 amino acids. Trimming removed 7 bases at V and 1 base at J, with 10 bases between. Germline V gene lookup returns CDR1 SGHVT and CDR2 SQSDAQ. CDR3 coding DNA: TGTGCCAGCACCCTGGGGGCCCAAGAGACCCAGTACTTC. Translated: CASTLGAQETQYF.

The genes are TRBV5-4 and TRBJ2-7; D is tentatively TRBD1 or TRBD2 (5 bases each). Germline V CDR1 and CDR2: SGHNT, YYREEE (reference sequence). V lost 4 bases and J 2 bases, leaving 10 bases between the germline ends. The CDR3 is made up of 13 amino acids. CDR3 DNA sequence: TGTGCCAGCAGCCGGGACGGAGCCTACGAGCAGTACTTC. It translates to CASSRDGAYEQYF.

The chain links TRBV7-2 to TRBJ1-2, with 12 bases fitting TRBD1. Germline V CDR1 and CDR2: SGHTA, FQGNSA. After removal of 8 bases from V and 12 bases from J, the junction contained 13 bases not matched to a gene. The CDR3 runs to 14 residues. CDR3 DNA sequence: TGTGCCAGCGCAACCGGGACAGGGGGCCCCTTGGACACCTTC. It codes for CASATGTGGPLDTF.

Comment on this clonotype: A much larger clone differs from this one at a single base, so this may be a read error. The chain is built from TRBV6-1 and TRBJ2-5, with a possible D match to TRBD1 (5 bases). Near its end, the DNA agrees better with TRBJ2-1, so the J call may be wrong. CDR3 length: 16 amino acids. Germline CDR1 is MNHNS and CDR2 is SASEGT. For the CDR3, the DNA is TGTGCCAGCAGTCTGGACGGGCAGGGTCGAACCTACGAGCAGTTCTTC. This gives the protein CASSLDGQGRTYEQFF.

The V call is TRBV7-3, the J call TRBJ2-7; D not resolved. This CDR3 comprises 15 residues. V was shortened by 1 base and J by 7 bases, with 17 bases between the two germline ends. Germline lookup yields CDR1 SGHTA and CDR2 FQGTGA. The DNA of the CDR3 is TGTGCCAGCAGCTTAATGGCTAATAAGGTCAATGAGCAGTACTTC. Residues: CASSLMANKVNEQYF.

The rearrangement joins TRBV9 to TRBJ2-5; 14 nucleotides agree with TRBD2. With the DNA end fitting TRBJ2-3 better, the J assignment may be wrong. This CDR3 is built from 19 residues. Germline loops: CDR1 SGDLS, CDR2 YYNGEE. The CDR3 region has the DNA TGTGCCAGCAGCATCGGACTAGCGGGGGGCTCACTTTTTCAGAATACGCAGTATTTT. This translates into CASSIGLAGGSLFQNTQYF.

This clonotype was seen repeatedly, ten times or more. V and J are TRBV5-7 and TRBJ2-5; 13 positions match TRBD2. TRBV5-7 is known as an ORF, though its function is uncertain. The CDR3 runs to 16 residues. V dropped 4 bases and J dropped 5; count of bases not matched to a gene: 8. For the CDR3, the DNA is TGTGCCAGCAGCCAACGGACTAGCGGGAGTGTGGAGACCCAGTACTTC. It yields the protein CASSQRTSGSVETQYF.

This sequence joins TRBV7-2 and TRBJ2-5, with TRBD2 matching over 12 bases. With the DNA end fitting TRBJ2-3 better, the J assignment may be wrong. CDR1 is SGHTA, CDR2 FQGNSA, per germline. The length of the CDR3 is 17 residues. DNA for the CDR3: TGTGCCAGCAGCTCACAACTAGCGGGGGGTAGGGGAGATACGCAGTATTTT. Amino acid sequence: CASSSQLAGGRGDTQYF.

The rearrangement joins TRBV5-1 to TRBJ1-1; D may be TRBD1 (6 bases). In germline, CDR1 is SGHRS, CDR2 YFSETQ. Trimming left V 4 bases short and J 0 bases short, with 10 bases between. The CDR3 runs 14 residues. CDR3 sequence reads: CASSNGDMNTEAFF. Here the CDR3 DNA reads TGCGCCAGCAGCAATGGGGACATGAACACTGAAGCTTTCTTT.

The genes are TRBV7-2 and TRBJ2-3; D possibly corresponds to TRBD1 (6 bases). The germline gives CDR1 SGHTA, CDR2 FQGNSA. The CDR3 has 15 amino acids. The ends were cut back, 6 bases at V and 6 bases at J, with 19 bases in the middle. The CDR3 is CASRRTGNPRDTQYF. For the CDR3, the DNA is TGTGCCAGCAGGCGAACAGGGAATCCCCGGGATACGCAGTATTTT.

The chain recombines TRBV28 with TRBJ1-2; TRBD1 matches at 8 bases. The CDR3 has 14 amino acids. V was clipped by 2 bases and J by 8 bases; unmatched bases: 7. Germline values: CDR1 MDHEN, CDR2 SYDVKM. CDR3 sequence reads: CASSLGQGALGYTF. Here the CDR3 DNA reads TGTGCCAGCAGTTTAGGGCAGGGGGCGTTGGGCTACACCTTC.

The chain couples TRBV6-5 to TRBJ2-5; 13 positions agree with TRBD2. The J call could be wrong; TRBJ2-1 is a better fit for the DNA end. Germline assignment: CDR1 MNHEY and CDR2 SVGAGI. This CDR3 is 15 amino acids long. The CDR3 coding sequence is TGTGCCAGCAGTTATACTAGCGGGGGGGTGAATGAGCAGTTCTTC. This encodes CASSYTSGGVNEQFF.

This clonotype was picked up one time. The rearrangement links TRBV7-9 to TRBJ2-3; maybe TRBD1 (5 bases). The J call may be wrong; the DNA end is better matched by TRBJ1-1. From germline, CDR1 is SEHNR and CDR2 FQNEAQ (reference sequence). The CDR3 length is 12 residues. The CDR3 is CASSLGRTEAFF. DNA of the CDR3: TGTGCCAGCAGCTTGGGGCGCACTGAAGCTTTCTTT.

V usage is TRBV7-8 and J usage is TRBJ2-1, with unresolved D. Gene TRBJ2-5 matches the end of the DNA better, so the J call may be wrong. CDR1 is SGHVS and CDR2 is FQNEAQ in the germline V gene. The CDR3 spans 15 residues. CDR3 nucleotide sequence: TGTGCCAGCAGCTTAAGTGAGGTCAGAAAAGAGACCCAGTACTTC. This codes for CASSLSEVRKETQYF.

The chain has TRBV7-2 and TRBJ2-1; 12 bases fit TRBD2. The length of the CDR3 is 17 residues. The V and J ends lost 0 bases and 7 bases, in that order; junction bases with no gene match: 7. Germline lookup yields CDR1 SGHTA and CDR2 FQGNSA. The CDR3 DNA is TGTGCCAGCAGCTTAGCGCTGACTAGCGGGAGTCTGAATGAGCAGTTCTTC. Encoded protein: CASSLALTSGSLNEQFF. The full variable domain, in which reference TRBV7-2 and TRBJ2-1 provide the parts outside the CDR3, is GAGVSQSPSNKVTEKGKDVELRCDPISGHTALYWYRQSLGQGLEFLIYFQGNSAPDKSGLPSDRFSAERTGGSVSTLTIQRTQQEDSAVYLCASSLALTSGSLNEQFFGPGTRLTVL.

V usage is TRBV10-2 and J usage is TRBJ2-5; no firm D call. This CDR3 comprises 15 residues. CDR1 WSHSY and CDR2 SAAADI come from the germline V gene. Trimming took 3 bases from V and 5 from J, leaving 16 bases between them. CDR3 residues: CASSESRQLMETQYF. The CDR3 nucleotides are TGCGCCAGCAGTGAATCGCGGCAGCTGATGGAGACCCAGTACTTC.

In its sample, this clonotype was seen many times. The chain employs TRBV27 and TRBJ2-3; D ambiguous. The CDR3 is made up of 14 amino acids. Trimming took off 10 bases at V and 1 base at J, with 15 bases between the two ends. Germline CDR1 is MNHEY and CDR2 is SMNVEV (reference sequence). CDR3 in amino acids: CATRLGSGTDTQYF. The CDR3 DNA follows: TGTGCCACCCGTTTGGGTTCGGGCACAGATACGCAGTATTTT.

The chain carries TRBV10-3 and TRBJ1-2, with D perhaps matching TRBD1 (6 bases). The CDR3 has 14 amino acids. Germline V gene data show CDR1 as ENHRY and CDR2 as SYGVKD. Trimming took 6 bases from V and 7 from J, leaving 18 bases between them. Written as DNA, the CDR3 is TGTGCCATCAGCCGGACAGACCTTCTTGGTGGCTACACCTTC. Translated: CAISRTDLLGGYTF.

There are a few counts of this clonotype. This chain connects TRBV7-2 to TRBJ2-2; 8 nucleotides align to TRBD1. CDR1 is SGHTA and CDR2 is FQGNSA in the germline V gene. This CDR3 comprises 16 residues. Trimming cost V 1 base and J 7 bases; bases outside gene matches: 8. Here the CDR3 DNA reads TGTGCCAGCAGCTTAGGAGGACAGGGTTCGGGCGGGGAGCTGTTTTTT. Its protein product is CASSLGGQGSGGELFF.

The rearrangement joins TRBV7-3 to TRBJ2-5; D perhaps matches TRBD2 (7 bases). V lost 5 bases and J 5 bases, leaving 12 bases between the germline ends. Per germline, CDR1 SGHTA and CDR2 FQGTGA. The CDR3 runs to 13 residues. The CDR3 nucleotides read TGTGCCAGCAGCCCGGGGGGCCCGGAGACCCAGTACTTC. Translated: CASSPGGPETQYF. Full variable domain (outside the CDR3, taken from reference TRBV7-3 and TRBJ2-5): GAGVSQTPSNKVTEKGKYVELRCDPISGHTALYWYRQSLGQGPEFLIYFQGTGAADDSGLPNDRFFAVRPEGSVSTLKIQRTERGDSAVYLCASSPGGPETQYFGPGTRLLVL.

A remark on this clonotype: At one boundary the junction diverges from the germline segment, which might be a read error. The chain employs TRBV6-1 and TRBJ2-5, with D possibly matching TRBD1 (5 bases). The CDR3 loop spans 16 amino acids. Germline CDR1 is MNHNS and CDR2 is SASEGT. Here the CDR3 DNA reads TGTGCCAGCAGCTCAATTCGGACAAGTTATAATTCACCCCTCCACTTC. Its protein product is CASSSIRTSYNSPLHF.

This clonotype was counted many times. The CDR3 DNA sequence: TGTGCCAGCAGTGAGCTACTAGCGGGGGGAACAGATACGCAGTATTTT. This gives the protein CASSELLAGGTDTQYF. The gene calls are TRBV2 and TRBJ2-3, with 12 nucleotides matching TRBD2. The CDR3 loop spans 16 amino acids. Trimming at V came to 3 bases and at J to 3 bases, leaving 4 bases not matched to a gene. Germline CDR1 is SNHLY and CDR2 is FYNNEI.

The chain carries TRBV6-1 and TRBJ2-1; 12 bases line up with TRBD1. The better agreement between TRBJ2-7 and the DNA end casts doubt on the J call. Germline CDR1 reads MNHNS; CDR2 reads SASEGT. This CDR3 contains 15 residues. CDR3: CASSPPGQGAFEQYF. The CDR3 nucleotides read TGTGCCAGCAGTCCCCCGGGACAGGGGGCTTTCGAGCAGTACTTC.

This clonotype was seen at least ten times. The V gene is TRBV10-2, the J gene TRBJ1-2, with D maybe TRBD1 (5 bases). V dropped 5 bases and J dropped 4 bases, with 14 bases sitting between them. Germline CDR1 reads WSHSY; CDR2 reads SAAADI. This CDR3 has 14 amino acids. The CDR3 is CASSPGLETYGYTF. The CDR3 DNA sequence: TGCGCCAGCAGTCCGGGACTTGAGACCTATGGCTACACCTTC.

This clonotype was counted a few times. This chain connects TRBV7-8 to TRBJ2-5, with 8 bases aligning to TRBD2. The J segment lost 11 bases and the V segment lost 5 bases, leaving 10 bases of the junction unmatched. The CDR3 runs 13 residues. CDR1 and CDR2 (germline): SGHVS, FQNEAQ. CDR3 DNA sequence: TGTGCCAGCAGCCTGTGGGGAGGCGGGGGGCAGTACTTC. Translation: CASSLWGGGGQYF.

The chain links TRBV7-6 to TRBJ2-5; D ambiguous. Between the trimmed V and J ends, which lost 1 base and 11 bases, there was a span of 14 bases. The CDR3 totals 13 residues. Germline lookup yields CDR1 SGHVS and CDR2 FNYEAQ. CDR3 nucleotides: TGTGCCAGCAGCTTAGATATTTGGGGTGGGCAGTACTTC. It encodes CASSLDIWGGQYF.